Shown below are 30 T cell receptor beta chains from a single sample sequenced in a study of cytomegalovirus exposure and HLA in healthy donors. Both 60 Vbeta primers and 13 Jbeta primers went into the PCR. TCRdb's copy holds only in-frame clones and misses some; the assay was immunoSEQ multiplex PCR. Its listing shows approximately 38,000 clones. The sequencing sample was made of PBMCs. The receptors come from a man aged 25 to 40 in good health and CMV-seronegative.

The chain combines TRBV7-6 with TRBJ2-1, with 12 bases lining up with TRBD2. Losses at the gene ends were 5 bases for V and 0 bases for J; bases not matched to a gene: 14. From germline, CDR1 is SGHVS and CDR2 FNYEAQ. CDR3 size: 20 residues. The CDR3 loop reads CASSPRPGLAGPSSYNEQFF. CDR3 coding DNA: TGTGCCAGCAGCCCACGCCCGGGACTAGCGGGCCCAAGCTCCTACAATGAGCAGTTCTTC.

This chain joins TRBV30 and TRBJ1-1; tentatively, D is TRBD1 (6 bases). Germline CDR1 reads GTSNPN; CDR2 reads SVGIG (reference sequence). V gave up 2 bases and J gave up 5 bases, with 18 bases separating them. This CDR3 is 15 amino acids long. The CDR3 DNA is TGTGCCTGGAGTACACCCCACAGGGATCGGACTGAAGCTTTCTTT. This encodes CAWSTPHRDRTEAFF.

This chain joins TRBV10-1 and TRBJ2-3, with 8 bases matching TRBD2. Germline CDR1 and CDR2: WNHNN and SYGVQD (reference sequence). This CDR3 is 20 amino acids long. V lost 9 bases, J lost 0 bases, and 23 bases stayed unmatched. CDR3 protein: CARDARTAGGPKTSTDTQYF. DNA of the CDR3: TGCGCCAGGGATGCTCGCACGGCGGGAGGCCCCAAAACGAGCACAGATACGCAGTATTTT.

The V gene is TRBV5-1, the J gene TRBJ2-3; 8 positions match TRBD1. The CDR3 consists of 15 residues. V was clipped by 4 bases and J by 4 bases; unmatched bases: 8. Germline V gives CDR1 SGHRS, CDR2 YFSETQ. In DNA, the CDR3 is TGCGCCAGCAGCCCCCAGGACAGGGTCCCAGATACGCAGTATTTT. Its protein is CASSPQDRVPDTQYF.

V is TRBV7-6 and J is TRBJ2-7, with a possible D match to TRBD1 (6 bases). CDR3 length equals 11 residues. The germline V gene has CDR1 SGHVS and CDR2 FNYEAQ. With 5 bases removed from V and 7 bases from J, the gap between germline ends came to 9 bases. CDR3 nucleotide sequence: TGTGCCAGCAGCCCAGGGGAGGAGCAGTACTTC. Encoded protein: CASSPGEEQYF. The full variable domain, rest sourced from reference TRBV7-6 and TRBJ2-7, is GAGVSQSPRYKVTKRGQDVALRCDPISGHVSLYWYRQALGQGPEFLTYFNYEAQQDKSGLPNDRFSAERPEGSISTLTIQRTEQRDSAMYRCASSPGEEQYFGPGTRLTVT.

The rearrangement joins TRBV7-9 to TRBJ1-1; D unclear. The CDR3 length is 15 residues. CDR1 and CDR2 from the germline V gene are SEHNR and FQNEAQ (reference sequence). V was clipped by 2 bases and J by 5 bases, with 15 bases between them. The CDR3 DNA reads as TGTGCCAGCAGCTTACAATTGCCCCGGAGGACTGAAGCTTTCTTT. Its protein product is CASSLQLPRRTEAFF. The variable domain in full, completed from reference TRBV7-9 and TRBJ1-1, reads DTGVSQNPRHKITKRGQNVTFRCDPISEHNRLYWYRQTLGQGPEFLTYFQNEAQLEKSRLLSDRFSAERPKGSFSTLEIQRTEQGDSAMYLCASSLQLPRRTEAFFGQGTRLTVV.

This chain links TRBV5-5 with TRBJ2-7, with a weak D call TRBD2 (6 bases). The V end was cut by 4 bases, the J end by 5 bases, with 16 bases between. CDR3 length equals 14 residues. The germline gives CDR1 SGHKS, CDR2 YYEKEE (reference sequence). Here the CDR3 reads CASSVVGGSNEQYF. The DNA for the CDR3 is TGTGCCAGCAGCGTGGTGGGGGGAAGCAACGAGCAGTACTTC. Full variable domain (remainder filled in from reference TRBV5-5 and TRBJ2-7): DAGVTQSPTHLIKTRGQQVTLRCSPISGHKSVSWYQQVLGQGPQFIFQYYEKEERGRGNFPDRFSARQFPNYSSELNVNALLLGDSALYLCASSVVGGSNEQYFGPGTRLTVT.

The chain recombines TRBV30 with TRBJ2-7, with TRBD1 matching over 8 bases. CDR3 size: 14 residues. In germline, CDR1 is GTSNPN, CDR2 SVGIG (reference sequence). After removal of 0 bases from V and 3 bases from J, the junction contained 4 bases not matched to a gene. CDR3: CAWSVLQGVYEQYF. In DNA, the CDR3 is TGTGCCTGGAGTGTCTTACAGGGGGTCTACGAGCAGTACTTC.

CDR3 loop: CASSPDSSNQPQHF. The CDR3 nucleotides are TGTGCCAGCTCACCCGACAGTTCCAATCAGCCCCAGCATTTT. V usage is TRBV18 and J usage is TRBJ1-5; D may be TRBD1 (5 bases). CDR1 and CDR2 from the germline V gene are KGHSH and LQKENI. The CDR3 runs to 14 residues. The V end was cut by 3 bases, the J end by 3 bases, with 9 bases between.

V is TRBV5-1 and J is TRBJ2-7; the match to TRBD1 covers 7 bases. Germline values: CDR1 SGHRS, CDR2 YFSETQ. With 2 bases clipped from V and 6 bases from J, the junction kept 8 bases outside the gene matches. The CDR3 length is 14 residues. DNA for the CDR3: TGCGCCAGCAGCTTAGGGGACAGACCCCTCGAGCAGTACTTC. This sequence encodes CASSLGDRPLEQYF.

This chain joins TRBV29-1 and TRBJ1-1; the D is unclear. Trimming removed 3 bases from V and 7 bases from J, with 6 bases in between. The germline gives CDR1 SQVTM, CDR2 ANQGSEA. The CDR3 spans 10 residues. The CDR3 bases are TGCAGCGTTGAGTACGGTGAAGCTTTCTTT. The encoded protein is CSVEYGEAFF.

The chain uses TRBV29-1 and TRBJ1-2, with D perhaps TRBD1 (6 bases). CDR3 length: 13 residues. Trimming removed 6 bases from V and 2 bases from J, with 13 bases in between. Looked up from germline, CDR1 is SQVTM and CDR2 is ANQGSEA. CDR3 sequence reads: CSVRGGSNYGYTF. The CDR3 nucleotides are TGCAGCGTCCGAGGGGGATCGAACTATGGCTACACCTTC.

V and J are TRBV19 and TRBJ2-3; the D gene is possibly TRBD2 (7 bases). The CDR3 has 16 residues. The ends were cut back, 3 bases at V and 2 bases at J, with 15 bases in the middle. CDR1 is LNHDA, CDR2 SQIVND, per germline (reference sequence). CDR3 protein: CASSIALGGHTDTQYF. CDR3 nucleotide sequence: TGTGCCAGTAGTATTGCCCTGGGGGGGCACACAGATACGCAGTATTTT. The variable domain in full, completed from reference TRBV19 and TRBJ2-3, reads DGGITQSPKYLFRKEGQNVTLSCEQNLNHDAMYWYRQDPGQGLRLIYYSQIVNDFQKGDIAEGYSVSREKKESFPLTVTSAQKNPTAFYLCASSIALGGHTDTQYFGPGTRLTVL.

This sequence joins TRBV5-4 and TRBJ1-1; 9 nucleotides match TRBD1. This CDR3 is 17 amino acids long. CDR1 is SGHNT, CDR2 YYREEE, per germline (reference sequence). V lost 0 bases to trimming and J lost 0 bases; unmatched junction nucleotides: 6. In DNA form, the CDR3 reads TGTGCCAGCAGCTTGGCGACAGGGGGATTCATGAACACTGAAGCTTTCTTT. It encodes CASSLATGGFMNTEAFF.

This chain uses TRBV4-2 with TRBJ2-7; 12 bases are shared with TRBD2. CDR1 LGHNA and CDR2 YNFKEQ come from the germline V gene. Germline trimming cut 5 bases from V and 2 bases from J; bases unmatched to any gene: 1. The CDR3 spans 14 residues. The CDR3: CASSWTSGTYEQYF. CDR3 nucleotides: TGTGCCAGCAGCTGGACTAGCGGGACCTACGAGCAGTACTTC.

Frequency places this clone as medium-sized. This rearrangement joins TRBV10-3 to TRBJ1-1, with no clear D. Germline values: CDR1 ENHRY, CDR2 SYGVKD. The CDR3 contains 12 residues. V lost 4 bases to trimming and J lost 2 bases, with 5 bases between them. Here the CDR3 DNA reads TGTGCCATCAGTGGCGGCAACACTGAAGCTTTCTTT. Translated: CAISGGNTEAFF.

DNA for the CDR3: TGCAGTGCTCCCTCCGGCTACGAGCAGTACTTC. Encoded protein: CSAPSGYEQYF. This chain connects TRBV20-1 to TRBJ2-7; no clear D gene. Germline-derived CDR1 and CDR2 are DFQATT and SNEGSKA (reference sequence). The CDR3 covers 11 residues. V gave up 5 bases and J gave up 3 bases, with 8 bases separating them.

The V and J genes are TRBV4-1 and TRBJ2-3, with D perhaps TRBD2 (11 bases). The germline V gene has CDR1 MGHRA and CDR2 YSYEKL. The CDR3 is 17 amino acids. Trimming pared 0 bases from V and 4 bases from J, leaving 17 bases between. The CDR3 is CASSQETSGTGADTQYF. The CDR3 coding sequence is TGCGCCAGCAGCCAAGAGACTAGCGGGACAGGGGCAGATACGCAGTATTTT.

The chain has TRBV30 and TRBJ2-1, with TRBD2 identical over 11 bases. CDR3 length: 18 amino acids. V dropped 3 bases and J dropped 1; count of bases not matched to a gene: 11. Germline CDR1 reads GTSNPN; CDR2 reads SVGIG (reference sequence). The CDR3 DNA reads as TGTGCCTGGAGAGGATGGGGTCTAGCGGGAGGTTCCTACAATGAGCAGTTCTTC. Amino acid sequence: CAWRGWGLAGGSYNEQFF.

This chain uses TRBV10-2 with TRBJ2-5; 14 bases match TRBD2. Germline assignment: CDR1 WSHSY and CDR2 SAAADI. V gave up 6 bases and J gave up 5 bases; unmatched junction bases: 11. This CDR3 contains 17 residues. CDR3 loop: CASREGLAGEVRETQYF. DNA for the CDR3: TGCGCCAGCAGGGAGGGACTAGCGGGAGAGGTGAGGGAGACCCAGTACTTC.

The J gene is TRBJ1-1, the V gene TRBV6-5; 7 bases are shared with TRBD1. The J segment lost 7 bases and the V segment lost 0 bases, leaving 11 bases of the junction unmatched. CDR3 size: 16 residues. Germline V gives CDR1 MNHEY, CDR2 SVGAGI. CDR3 nucleotide sequence: TGTGCCAGCAGTTACTCGAATTTAGGGGGCTGGGGTGAAGCTTTCTTT. It is translated as CASSYSNLGGWGEAFF.

Comment on this clone: A read error may account for a junction end that differs from germline. The V and J genes are TRBV10-3 and TRBJ2-3; TRBD2 matches at 8 bases. Per the germline V gene, CDR1 is ENHRY and CDR2 is SYGVKD. This CDR3 is 14 amino acids long. The CDR3 loop is CATSSGKRSDTQYF. The CDR3 DNA reads as TGTGCCACCAGTAGCGGGAAAAGATCGGATACGCAGTATTTT.

This chain connects TRBV4-2 to TRBJ1-2, with a weak D call TRBD1 (6 bases). The CDR3 is 15 amino acids. Per the germline V gene, CDR1 is LGHNA and CDR2 is YNFKEQ. Trimming removed 0 bases at V and 6 bases at J, with 14 bases between. The DNA of the CDR3 is TGTGCCAGCAGCCAAGACCCACAGGGATTGGATGGCTACACCTTC. Translated, it gives CASSQDPQGLDGYTF.

This sequence joins TRBV12-5 and TRBJ1-5; unclear D gene. V was shortened by 4 bases and J by 9 bases, with 7 bases between the two germline ends. The CDR3 is made up of 11 amino acids. Germline V CDR1 and CDR2: LGHNT, FRNRAP. CDR3 sequence (DNA): TGTGCTAGTGGTTCCCCTTGGCCCCAGCATTTT. Its protein is CASGSPWPQHF.

The CDR3 DNA sequence: TGTGCCTGGAGCCCAGGAAGCAATTCACCCCTCCACTTT. It specifies CAWSPGSNSPLHF. The rearrangement uses TRBV30 and TRBJ1-6; D gene uncertain. CDR3 length equals 13 residues. Per the germline V gene, CDR1 is GTSNPN and CDR2 is SVGIG (reference sequence). The V gene lost 3 bases and the J gene lost 7 bases, with 10 bases spanning the gap.

The chain recombines TRBV30 with TRBJ1-1; 10 bases are a match to TRBD1. CDR1 and CDR2 (germline): GTSNPN, SVGIG (reference sequence). There are 13 residues in the CDR3. The chain's CDR3 is CAIGTGEVTEAFF. CDR3 DNA: TGTGCAATAGGGACAGGGGAGGTCACTGAAGCTTTCTTT.

J is TRBJ1-1 and V is TRBV7-2; 10 bases line up with TRBD1. J gave up 4 bases and V 0 bases, and 8 bases lay outside the gene matches. Germline V gene sequence: CDR1 SGHTA, CDR2 FQGNSA. This CDR3 is 17 amino acids long. The DNA for the CDR3 is TGTGCCAGCAGCTTAGCCGGGACAGGGGCCTGGGGCACTGAAGCTTTCTTT. This codes for CASSLAGTGAWGTEAFF.

This chain uses TRBV5-1 with TRBJ2-3; 13 nucleotides line up with TRBD2. Trimming cost V 3 bases and J 4 bases; bases outside gene matches: 11. This CDR3 spans 18 amino acids. CDR1 is SGHRS, CDR2 YFSETQ, per germline. The CDR3 bases are TGCGCCAGCAGCTCAGGACTAGCGGGGGCTCAGGCGGCAGATACGCAGTATTTT. The encoded protein is CASSSGLAGAQAADTQYF.

The chain recombines TRBV5-1 with TRBJ2-7; TRBD2 agrees at 10 bases. The CDR3 is 14 amino acids. V gave up 2 bases and J gave up 3 bases; unmatched junction bases: 2. Germline CDR1 and CDR2: SGHRS and YFSETQ. As DNA, the CDR3 is TGCGCCAGCAGCTTTCTAGCGGGAGACTACGAGCAGTACTTC. Protein product: CASSFLAGDYEQYF.

The rearrangement links TRBV5-1 to TRBJ2-4, with TRBD1 matching over 7 bases. This CDR3 region has 16 residues. CDR1 is SGHRS and CDR2 is YFSETQ in the germline V gene. The V segment lost 0 bases and the J segment 3 bases; nucleotides outside the gene matches: 6. In DNA form, the CDR3 reads TGCGCCAGCAGCTTGGGGGGACAGCGGTACAAAAACATTCAGTACTTC. Amino acids: CASSLGGQRYKNIQYF.